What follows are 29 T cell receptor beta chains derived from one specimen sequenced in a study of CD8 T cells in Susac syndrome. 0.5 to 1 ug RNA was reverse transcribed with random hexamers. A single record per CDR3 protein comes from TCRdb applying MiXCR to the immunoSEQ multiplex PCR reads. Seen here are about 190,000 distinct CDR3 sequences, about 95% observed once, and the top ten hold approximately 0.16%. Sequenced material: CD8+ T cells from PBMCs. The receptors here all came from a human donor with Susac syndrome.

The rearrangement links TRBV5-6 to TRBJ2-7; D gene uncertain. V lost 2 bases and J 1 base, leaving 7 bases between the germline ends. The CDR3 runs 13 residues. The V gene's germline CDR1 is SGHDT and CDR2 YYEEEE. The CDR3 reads CASSFSESYEQYF. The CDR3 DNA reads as TGTGCCAGCAGCTTTTCTGAGTCCTACGAGCAGTACTTC. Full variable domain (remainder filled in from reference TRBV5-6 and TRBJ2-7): DAGVTQSPTHLIKTRGQQVTLRCSPKSGHDTVSWYQQALGQGPQFIFQYYEEEERQRGNFPDRFSGHQFPNYSSELNVNALLLGDSALYLCASSFSESYEQYFGPGTRLTVT.

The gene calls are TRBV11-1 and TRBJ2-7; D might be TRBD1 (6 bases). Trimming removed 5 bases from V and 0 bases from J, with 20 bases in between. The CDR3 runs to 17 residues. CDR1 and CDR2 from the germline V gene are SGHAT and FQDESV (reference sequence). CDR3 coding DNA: TGTGCCAGCAGCATAATGTCCGGGACAACCGTCTCCTACGAGCAGTACTTC. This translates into CASSIMSGTTVSYEQYF.

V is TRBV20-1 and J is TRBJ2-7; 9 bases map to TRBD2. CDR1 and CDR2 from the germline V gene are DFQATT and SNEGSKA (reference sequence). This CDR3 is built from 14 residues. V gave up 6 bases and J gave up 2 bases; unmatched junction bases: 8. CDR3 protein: CSANPSGETYEQYF. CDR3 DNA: TGCAGTGCGAACCCTAGCGGGGAAACCTACGAGCAGTACTTC.

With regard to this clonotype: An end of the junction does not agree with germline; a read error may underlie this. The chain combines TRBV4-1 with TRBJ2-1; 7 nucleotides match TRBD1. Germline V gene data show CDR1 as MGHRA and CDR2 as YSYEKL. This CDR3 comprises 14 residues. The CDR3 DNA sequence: TGCGCCAGCAGCCAAGATAGGGACAGCTCACCGGAGGTCTTC. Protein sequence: CASSQDRDSSPEVF.

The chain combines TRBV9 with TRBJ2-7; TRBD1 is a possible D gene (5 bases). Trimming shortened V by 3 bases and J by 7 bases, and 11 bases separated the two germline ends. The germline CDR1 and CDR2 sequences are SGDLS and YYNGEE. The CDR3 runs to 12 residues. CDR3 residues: CASSARPGEQYF. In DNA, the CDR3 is TGTGCCAGCAGCGCCAGACCAGGGGAGCAGTACTTC.

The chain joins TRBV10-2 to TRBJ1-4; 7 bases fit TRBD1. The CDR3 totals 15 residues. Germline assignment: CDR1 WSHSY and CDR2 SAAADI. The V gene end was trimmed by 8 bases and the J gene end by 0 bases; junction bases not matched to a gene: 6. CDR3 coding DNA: TGCGCCAGCTCGGACAGGTTCCCAACTAATGAAAAACTGTTTTTT. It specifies CASSDRFPTNEKLFF.

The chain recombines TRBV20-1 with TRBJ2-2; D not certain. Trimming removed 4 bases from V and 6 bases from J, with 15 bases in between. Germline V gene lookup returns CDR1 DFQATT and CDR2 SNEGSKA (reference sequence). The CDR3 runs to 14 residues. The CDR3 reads CSANPDNFPGELFF. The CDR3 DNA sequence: TGCAGTGCTAACCCTGACAATTTCCCCGGGGAGCTGTTTTTT.

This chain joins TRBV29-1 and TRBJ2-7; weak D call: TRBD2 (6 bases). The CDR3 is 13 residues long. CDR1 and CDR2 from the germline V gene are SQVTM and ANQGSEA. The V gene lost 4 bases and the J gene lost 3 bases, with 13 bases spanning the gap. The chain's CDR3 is CSVASAANYEQYF. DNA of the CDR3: TGCAGCGTTGCTAGCGCCGCTAACTACGAGCAGTACTTC.

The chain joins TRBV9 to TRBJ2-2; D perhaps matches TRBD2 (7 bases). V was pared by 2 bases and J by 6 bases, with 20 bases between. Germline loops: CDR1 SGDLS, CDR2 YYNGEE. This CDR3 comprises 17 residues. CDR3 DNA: TGTGCCAGCAGCGTGGGGGGGGCCTCCTACGGCTCCGGGGAGCTGTTTTTT. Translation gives CASSVGGASYGSGELFF.

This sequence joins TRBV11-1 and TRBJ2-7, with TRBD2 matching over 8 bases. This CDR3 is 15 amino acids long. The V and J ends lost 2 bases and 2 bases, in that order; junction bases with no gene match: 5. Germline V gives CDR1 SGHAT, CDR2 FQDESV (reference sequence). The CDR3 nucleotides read TGTGCCAGCAGCTTAATTAGCGGGGCGACCTACGAGCAGTACTTC. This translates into CASSLISGATYEQYF.

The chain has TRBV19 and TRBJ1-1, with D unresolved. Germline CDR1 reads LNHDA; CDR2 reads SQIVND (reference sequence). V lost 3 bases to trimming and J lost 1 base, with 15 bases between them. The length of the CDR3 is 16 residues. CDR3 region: CASSMGGFMGNTEAFF. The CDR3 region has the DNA TGTGCCAGTAGTATGGGCGGATTCATGGGGAACACTGAAGCTTTCTTT.

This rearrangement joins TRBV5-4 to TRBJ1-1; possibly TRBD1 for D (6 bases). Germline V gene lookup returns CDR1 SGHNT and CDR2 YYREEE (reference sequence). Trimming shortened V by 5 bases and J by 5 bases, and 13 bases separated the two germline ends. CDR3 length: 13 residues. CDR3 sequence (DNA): TGTGCCAGCAGTCAAACAGGGTGGACTGAAGCTTTCTTT. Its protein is CASSQTGWTEAFF.

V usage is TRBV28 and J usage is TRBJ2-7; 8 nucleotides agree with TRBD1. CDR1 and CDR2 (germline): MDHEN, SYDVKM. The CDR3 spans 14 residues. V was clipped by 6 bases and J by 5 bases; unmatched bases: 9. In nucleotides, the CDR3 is TGTGCCAGCAGCCCTCCGTCAGGGGGCAACGAGCAGTACTTC. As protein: CASSPPSGGNEQYF.

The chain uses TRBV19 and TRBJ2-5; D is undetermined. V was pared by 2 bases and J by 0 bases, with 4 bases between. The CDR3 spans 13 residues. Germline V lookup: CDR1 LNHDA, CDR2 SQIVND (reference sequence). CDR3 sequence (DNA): TGTGCCAGTAGTATAACGGACCAAGAGACCCAGTACTTC. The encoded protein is CASSITDQETQYF.

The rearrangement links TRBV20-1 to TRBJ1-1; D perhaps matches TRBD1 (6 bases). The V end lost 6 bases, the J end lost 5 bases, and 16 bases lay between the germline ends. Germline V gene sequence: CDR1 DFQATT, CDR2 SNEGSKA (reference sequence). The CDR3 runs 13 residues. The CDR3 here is CSAKGDRYTEAFF. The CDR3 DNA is TGCAGTGCCAAGGGGGATCGGTATACTGAAGCTTTCTTT.

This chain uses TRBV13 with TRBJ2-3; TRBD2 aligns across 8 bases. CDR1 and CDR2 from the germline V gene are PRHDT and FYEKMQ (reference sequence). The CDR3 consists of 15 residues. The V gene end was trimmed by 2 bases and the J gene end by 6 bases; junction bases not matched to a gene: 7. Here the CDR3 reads CASSLRSGIADTQYF. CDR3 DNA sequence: TGTGCCAGCAGCTTACGTAGCGGGATAGCGGATACGCAGTATTTT.

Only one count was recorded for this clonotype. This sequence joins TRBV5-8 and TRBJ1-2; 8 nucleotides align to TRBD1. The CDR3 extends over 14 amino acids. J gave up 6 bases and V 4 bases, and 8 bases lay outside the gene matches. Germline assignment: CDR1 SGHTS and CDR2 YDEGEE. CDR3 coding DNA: TGTGCCAGCAGCCCCATGGACAGGGTGGATGGCTACACCTTC. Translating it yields CASSPMDRVDGYTF.

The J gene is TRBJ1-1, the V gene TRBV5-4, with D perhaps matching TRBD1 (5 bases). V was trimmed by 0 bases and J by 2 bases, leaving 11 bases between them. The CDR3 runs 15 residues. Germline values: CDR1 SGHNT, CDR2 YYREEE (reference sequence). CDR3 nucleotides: TGTGCCAGCAGCTTGGAGGCGACAGTTAACACTGAAGCTTTCTTT. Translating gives CASSLEATVNTEAFF.

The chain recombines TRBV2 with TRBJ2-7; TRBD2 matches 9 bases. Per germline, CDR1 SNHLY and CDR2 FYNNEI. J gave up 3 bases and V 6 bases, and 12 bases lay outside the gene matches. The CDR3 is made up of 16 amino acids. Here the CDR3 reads CASSTISGSLNYEQYF. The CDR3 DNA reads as TGTGCCAGCAGCACGATTAGCGGGAGCTTGAACTACGAGCAGTACTTC.

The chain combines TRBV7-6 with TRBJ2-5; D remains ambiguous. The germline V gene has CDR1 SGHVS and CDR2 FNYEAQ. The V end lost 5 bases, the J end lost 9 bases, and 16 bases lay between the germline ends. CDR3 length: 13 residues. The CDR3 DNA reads TGTGCCAGCAGCCCAGCCATCACTGGGCCCCAGTACTTC. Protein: CASSPAITGPQYF.

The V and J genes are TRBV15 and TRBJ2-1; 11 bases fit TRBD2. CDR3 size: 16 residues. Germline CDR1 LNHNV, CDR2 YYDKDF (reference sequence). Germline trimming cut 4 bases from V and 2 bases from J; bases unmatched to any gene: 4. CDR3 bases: TGTGCCACCAGCAAGGGACTAGCGGTAACCTACAATGAGCAGTTCTTC. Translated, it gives CATSKGLAVTYNEQFF.

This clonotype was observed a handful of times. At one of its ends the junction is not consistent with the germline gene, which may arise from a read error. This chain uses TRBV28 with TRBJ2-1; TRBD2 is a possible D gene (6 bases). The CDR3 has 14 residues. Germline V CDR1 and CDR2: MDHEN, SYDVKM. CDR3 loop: CASSWGLKEYEQFF. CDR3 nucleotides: TGTGCTAGCAGTTGGGGACTGAAAGAGTATGAGCAGTTCTTC.

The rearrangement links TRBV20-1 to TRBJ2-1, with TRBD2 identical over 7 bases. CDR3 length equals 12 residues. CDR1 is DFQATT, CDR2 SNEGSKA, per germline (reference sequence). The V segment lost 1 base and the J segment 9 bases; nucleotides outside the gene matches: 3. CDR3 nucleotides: TGCAGTGCTAGAGGACTAGCTGTTGAGCAGTTCTTC. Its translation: CSARGLAVEQFF.

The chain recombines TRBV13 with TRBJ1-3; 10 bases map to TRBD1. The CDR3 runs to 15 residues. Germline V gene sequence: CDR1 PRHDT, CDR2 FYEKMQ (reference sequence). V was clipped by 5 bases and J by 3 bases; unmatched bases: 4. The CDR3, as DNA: TGTGCCAGCAGCCTCGACAGGGGGCTTGGAAACACCATATATTTT. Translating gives CASSLDRGLGNTIYF. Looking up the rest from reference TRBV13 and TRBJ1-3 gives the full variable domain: AAGVIQSPRHLIKEKRETATLKCYPIPRHDTVYWYQQGPGQDPQFLISFYEKMQSDKGSIPDRFSAQQFSDYHSELNMSSLELGDSALYFCASSLDRGLGNTIYFGEGSWLTVV.

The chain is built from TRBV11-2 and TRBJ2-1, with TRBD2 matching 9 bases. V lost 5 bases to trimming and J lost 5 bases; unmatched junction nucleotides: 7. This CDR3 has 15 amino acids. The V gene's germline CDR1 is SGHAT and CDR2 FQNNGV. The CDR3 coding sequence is TGTGCCAGCAGCCCCAGCGGGAGGTCCGACAATGAGCAGTTCTTC. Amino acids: CASSPSGRSDNEQFF.

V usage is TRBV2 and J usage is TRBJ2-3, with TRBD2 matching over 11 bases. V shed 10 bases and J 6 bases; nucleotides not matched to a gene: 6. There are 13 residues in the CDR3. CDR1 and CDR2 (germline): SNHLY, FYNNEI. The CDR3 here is CATLAGGEDTQYF. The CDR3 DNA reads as TGTGCCACTCTAGCGGGAGGCGAGGATACGCAGTATTTT. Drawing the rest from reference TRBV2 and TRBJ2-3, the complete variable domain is EPEVTQTPSHQVTQMGQEVILRCVPISNHLYFYWYRQILGQKVEFLVSFYNNEISEKSEIFDDQFSVERPDGSNFTLKIRSTKLEDSAMYFCATLAGGEDTQYFGPGTRLTVL.

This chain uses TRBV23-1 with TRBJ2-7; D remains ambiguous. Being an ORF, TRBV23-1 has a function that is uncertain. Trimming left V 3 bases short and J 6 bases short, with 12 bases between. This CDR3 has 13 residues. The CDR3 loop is CASSHTNYCEQYF. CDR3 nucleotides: TGCGCCAGCAGTCACACTAACTACTGCGAGCAGTACTTC.

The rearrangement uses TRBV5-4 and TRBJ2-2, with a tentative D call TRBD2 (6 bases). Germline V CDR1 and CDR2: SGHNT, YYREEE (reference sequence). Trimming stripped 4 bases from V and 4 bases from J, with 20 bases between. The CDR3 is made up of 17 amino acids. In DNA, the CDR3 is TGTGCCAGCAGCCGATATACTAGCCTAGAGTTCACCGGGGAGCTGTTTTTT. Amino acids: CASSRYTSLEFTGELFF.

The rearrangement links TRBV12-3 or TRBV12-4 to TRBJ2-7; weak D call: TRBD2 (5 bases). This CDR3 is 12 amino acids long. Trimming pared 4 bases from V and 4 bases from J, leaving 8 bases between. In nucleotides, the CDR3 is TGTGCCAGCAGTTCCGGGAAATACGAGCAGTACTTC. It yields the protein CASSSGKYEQYF.